Listed here are 2 T cell receptor beta chains from one sample, sequenced in a study of cytomegalovirus exposure and HLA in healthy donors (dated 2017 in TCRdb). The library relied on the immunoSEQ multiplex PCR assay. A mixture of 60 forward primers for TCR Vbeta segments and 13 reverse primers for TCR Jbeta segments was used in the multiplex PCR. In its TCRdb copy, this immuneACCESS table keeps in-frame sequences only and misses some clones. Where compared with another copy, unresolved V genes explain less than half of these, and the others have no known cause. The sample table gives 70,000 to 85,000 clones. The ten largest make up 6.5% to 9% of the sample. The sequenced sample consisted of PBMCs. Receptors were obtained from a female donor in good health and CMV-seropositive.

V is TRBV19 and J is TRBJ1-1; tentatively, D is TRBD1 (5 bases). Germline CDR1 LNHDA, CDR2 SQIVND (reference sequence). V was clipped by 10 bases and J by 1 base, with 19 bases between them. The CDR3 extends over 15 amino acids. The CDR3 spells CATMTALGWNTEAFF. The CDR3 nucleotides are TGTGCCACCATGACAGCCTTGGGATGGAACACTGAAGCTTTCTTT.

This sequence joins TRBV9 and TRBJ1-4, with D perhaps TRBD1 (5 bases). V was cut by 0 bases and J by 7 bases, with 10 bases left in between. Germline V gives CDR1 SGDLS, CDR2 YYNGEE. The CDR3 runs 14 residues. The DNA of the CDR3 is TGTGCCAGCAGCGTAGGACAGCGTGCTGAAAAACTGTTTTTT. Protein: CASSVGQRAEKLFF.